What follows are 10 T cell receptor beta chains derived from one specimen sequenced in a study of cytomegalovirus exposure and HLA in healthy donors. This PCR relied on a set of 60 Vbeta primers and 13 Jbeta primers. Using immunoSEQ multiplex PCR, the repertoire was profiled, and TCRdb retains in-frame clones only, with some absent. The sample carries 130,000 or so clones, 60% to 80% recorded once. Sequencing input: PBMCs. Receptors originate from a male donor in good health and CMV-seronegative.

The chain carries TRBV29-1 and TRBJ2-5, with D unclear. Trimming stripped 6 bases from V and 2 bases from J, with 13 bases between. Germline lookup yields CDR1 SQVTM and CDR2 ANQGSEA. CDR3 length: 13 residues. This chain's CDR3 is CSVGGPVQETQYF. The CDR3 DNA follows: TGCAGCGTCGGTGGGCCGGTACAAGAGACCCAGTACTTC.

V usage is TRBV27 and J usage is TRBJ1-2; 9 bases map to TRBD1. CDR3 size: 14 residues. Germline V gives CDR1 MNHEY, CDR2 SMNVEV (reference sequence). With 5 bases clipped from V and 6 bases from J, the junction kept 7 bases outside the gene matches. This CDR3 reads CASSLGQGWNGYTF. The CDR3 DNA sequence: TGTGCCAGCAGTCTCGGACAGGGGTGGAATGGCTACACCTTC.

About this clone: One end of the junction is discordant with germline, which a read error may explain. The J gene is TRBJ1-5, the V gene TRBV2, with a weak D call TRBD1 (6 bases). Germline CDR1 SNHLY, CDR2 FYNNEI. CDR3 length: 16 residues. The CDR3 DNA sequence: TGTGCCAGCAGAGAAGAGGACAGTCCGGGCAATCAGCCCCAGCATTTT. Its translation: CASREEDSPGNQPQHF.

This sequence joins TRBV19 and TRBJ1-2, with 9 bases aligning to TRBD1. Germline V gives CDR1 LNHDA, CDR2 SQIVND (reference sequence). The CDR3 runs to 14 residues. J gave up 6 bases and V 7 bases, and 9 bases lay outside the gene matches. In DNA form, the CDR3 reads TGTGCCAGTATCCCCGGACAGGGGAGTCATGGCTACACCTTC. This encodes CASIPGQGSHGYTF. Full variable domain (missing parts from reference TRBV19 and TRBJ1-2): DGGITQSPKYLFRKEGQNVTLSCEQNLNHDAMYWYRQDPGQGLRLIYYSQIVNDFQKGDIAEGYSVSREKKESFPLTVTSAQKNPTAFYLCASIPGQGSHGYTFGSGTRLTVV.

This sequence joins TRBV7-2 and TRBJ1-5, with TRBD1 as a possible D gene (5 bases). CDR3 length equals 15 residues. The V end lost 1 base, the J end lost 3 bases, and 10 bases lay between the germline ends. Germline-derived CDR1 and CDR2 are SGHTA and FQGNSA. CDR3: CASSLDSRDNQPQHF. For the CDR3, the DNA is TGTGCCAGCAGCTTAGATTCCAGGGACAATCAGCCCCAGCATTTT.

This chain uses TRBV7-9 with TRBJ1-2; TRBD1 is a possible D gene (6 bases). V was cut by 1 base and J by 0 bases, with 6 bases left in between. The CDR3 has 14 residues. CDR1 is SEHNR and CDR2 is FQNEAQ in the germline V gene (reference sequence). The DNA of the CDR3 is TGTGCCAGCAGCTTAGGGACAGCTAACTATGGCTACACCTTC. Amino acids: CASSLGTANYGYTF.

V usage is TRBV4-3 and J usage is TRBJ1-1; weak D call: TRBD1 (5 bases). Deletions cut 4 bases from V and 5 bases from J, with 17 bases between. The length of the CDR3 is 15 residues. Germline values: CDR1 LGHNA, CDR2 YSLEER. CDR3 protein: CASSLDPRDGTEAFF. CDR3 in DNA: TGCGCCAGCAGCCTAGACCCCAGGGATGGGACTGAAGCTTTCTTT.

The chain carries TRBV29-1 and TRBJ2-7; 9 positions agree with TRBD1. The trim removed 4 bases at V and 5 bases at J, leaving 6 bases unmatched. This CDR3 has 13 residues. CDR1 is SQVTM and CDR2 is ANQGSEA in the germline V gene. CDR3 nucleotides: TGCAGCGTTGCGAAGGGGACAGGGAACGAGCAGTACTTC. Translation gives CSVAKGTGNEQYF.

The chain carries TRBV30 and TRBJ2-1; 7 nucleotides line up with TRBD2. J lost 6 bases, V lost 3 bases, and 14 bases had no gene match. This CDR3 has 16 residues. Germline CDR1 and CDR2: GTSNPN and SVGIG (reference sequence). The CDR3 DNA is TGTGCCTGGAGGTCTGGACGGGGGGTTTATGGCAATGAGCAGTTCTTC. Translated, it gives CAWRSGRGVYGNEQFF.

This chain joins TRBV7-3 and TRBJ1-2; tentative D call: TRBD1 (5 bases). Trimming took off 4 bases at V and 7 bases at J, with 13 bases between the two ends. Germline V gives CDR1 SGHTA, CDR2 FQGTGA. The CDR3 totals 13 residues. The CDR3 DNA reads TGTGCCAGCAGCTCCGACGGGGGGACTGGCTACACCTTC. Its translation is CASSSDGGTGYTF.